This T cell receptor (beta chain) was retrieved from a study of T cell responses to AZD1222 COVID-19 vaccine. Study-level findings and limits: An increase in Spike-specific TCR breadth and depth was observed after two AZD1222 doses.

This clone appeared a single time. Antigen specificity is unknown. The CDR3 is 14 amino acids. Germline CDR1 ENHRY, CDR2 SYGVKD. With 7 bases clipped from V and 5 bases from J, the junction kept 7 bases outside the gene matches. Sequenced by immunoSEQ multiplex PCR; TCRdb stores in-frame clones only, minus some. The table includes approximately 190,000 clones, approximately 92% detected once. Material: peripheral blood, obtained on day 0 of AZD1222 vaccination. The J gene is TRBJ2-2, the V gene TRBV10-3, with 7 bases aligning to TRBD1. This sequence originates from an adult in good health. The DNA for the CDR3 is TGTGCCATCACCAGGGACAGCGGAACCGGGGAGCTGTTTTTT. Residues: CAITRDSGTGELFF.